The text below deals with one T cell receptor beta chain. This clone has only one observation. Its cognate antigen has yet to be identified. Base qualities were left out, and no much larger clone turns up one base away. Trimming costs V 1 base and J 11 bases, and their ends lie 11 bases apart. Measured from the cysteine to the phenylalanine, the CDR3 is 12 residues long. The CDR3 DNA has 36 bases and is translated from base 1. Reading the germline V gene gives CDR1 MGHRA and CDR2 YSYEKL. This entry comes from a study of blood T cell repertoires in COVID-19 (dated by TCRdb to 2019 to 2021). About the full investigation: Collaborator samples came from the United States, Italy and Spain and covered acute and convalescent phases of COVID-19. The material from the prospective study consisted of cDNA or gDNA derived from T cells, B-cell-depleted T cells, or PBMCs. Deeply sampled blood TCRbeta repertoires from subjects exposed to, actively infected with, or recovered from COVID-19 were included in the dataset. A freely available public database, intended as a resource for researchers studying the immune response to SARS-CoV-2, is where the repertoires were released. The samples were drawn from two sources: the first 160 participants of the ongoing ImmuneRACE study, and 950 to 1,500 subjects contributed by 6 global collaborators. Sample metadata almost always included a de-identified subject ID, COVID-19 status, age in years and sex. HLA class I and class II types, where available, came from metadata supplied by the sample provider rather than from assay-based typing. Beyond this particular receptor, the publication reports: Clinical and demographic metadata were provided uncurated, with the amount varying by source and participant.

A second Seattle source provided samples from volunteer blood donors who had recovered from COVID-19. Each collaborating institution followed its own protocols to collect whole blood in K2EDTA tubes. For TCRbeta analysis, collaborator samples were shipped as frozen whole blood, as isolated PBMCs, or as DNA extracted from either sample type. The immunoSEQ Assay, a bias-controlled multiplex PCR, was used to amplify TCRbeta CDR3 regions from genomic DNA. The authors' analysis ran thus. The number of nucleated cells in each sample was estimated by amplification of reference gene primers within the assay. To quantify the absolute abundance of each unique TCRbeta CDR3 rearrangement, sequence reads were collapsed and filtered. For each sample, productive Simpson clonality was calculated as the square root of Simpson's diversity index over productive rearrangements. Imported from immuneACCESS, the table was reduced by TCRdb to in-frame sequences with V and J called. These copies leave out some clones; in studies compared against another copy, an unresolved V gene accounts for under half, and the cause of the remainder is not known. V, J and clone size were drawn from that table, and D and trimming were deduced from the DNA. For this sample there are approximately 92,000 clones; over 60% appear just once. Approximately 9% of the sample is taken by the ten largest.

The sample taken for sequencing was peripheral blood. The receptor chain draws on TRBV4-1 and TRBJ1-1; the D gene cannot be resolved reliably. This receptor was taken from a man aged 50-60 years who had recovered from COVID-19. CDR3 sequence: CASSQAPTEAFF. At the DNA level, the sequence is TGCGCCAGCAGCCAAGCCCCCACGGAGGCTTTCTTT.